The 18 T cell receptor beta chains in this list originate from one sample, sequenced in a study of blood T cell repertoires in COVID-19. Clones were read by immunoSEQ multiplex PCR, and TCRdb kept only the in-frame ones, dropping some. The sample holds 79,000 or so clones, 80% to 90% seen once. Sequenced material: peripheral blood. All receptors derive from a man between 60 and 70 years old with COVID-19, enrolled during active disease.

The chain couples TRBV6-6 to TRBJ1-5; 8 nucleotides line up with TRBD1. This CDR3 has 15 amino acids. Per germline, CDR1 MNHNY and CDR2 SVGAGI (reference sequence). V trimming: 5 bases; J trimming: 0 bases; junction bases outside the gene matches: 3. The chain's CDR3 is CASSTGQVSNQPQHF. Here the CDR3 DNA reads TGTGCCAGCAGTACGGGACAGGTTAGCAATCAGCCCCAGCATTTT.

V and J are TRBV5-1 and TRBJ2-3; 12 bases are shared with TRBD2. CDR1 and CDR2 (germline): SGHRS, YFSETQ. The ends lost 0 bases at V and 3 bases at J; junction bases unmatched: 2. This CDR3 has 16 amino acids. CDR3 residues: CASSLGLAGETDTQYF. CDR3 bases: TGCGCCAGCAGCTTGGGACTAGCGGGAGAGACAGATACGCAGTATTTT. Drawing the rest from reference TRBV5-1 and TRBJ2-3, the complete variable domain is KAGVTQTPRYLIKTRGQQVTLSCSPISGHRSVSWYQQTPGQGLQFLFEYFSETQRNKGNFPGRFSGRQFSNSRSEMNVSTLELGDSALYLCASSLGLAGETDTQYFGPGTRLTVL.

The chain couples TRBV5-1 to TRBJ2-1; 10 bases agree with TRBD1. This CDR3 is 18 amino acids long. Losses at the gene ends were 4 bases for V and 3 bases for J; bases not matched to a gene: 13. Per germline, CDR1 SGHRS and CDR2 YFSETQ. In DNA form, the CDR3 reads TGCGCCAGCAGCCCAACAGCGACGGGGACAGGGGTCTACAATGAGCAGTTCTTC. It specifies CASSPTATGTGVYNEQFF.

The V gene is TRBV7-9, the J gene TRBJ2-5; TRBD2 aligns across 7 bases. In germline, CDR1 is SEHNR, CDR2 FQNEAQ (reference sequence). This CDR3 is built from 17 residues. The V gene end was trimmed by 5 bases and the J gene end by 3 bases; junction bases not matched to a gene: 15. The CDR3 protein is CASSTPAALAEEETQYF. In DNA, the CDR3 is TGTGCCAGCAGCACCCCCGCGGCGCTAGCGGAAGAAGAGACCCAGTACTTC. Looking up the rest from reference TRBV7-9 and TRBJ2-5 gives the full variable domain: DTGVSQNPRHKITKRGQNVTFRCDPISEHNRLYWYRQTLGQGPEFLTYFQNEAQLEKSRLLSDRFSAERPKGSFSTLEIQRTEQGDSAMYLCASSTPAALAEEETQYFGPGTRLLVL.

This chain uses TRBV7-6 with TRBJ2-2; D gene ambiguous. Germline V gene lookup returns CDR1 SGHVS and CDR2 FNYEAQ. The CDR3 consists of 15 residues. Trimming stripped 5 bases from V and 3 bases from J, with 13 bases between. The CDR3 bases are TGTGCCAGCAGCCCCACCCGACTGGACACCGGGGAGCTGTTTTTT. It yields the protein CASSPTRLDTGELFF.

The CDR3 sequence: CATNSGAGGYNEQFF. The CDR3 nucleotides are TGTGCCACCAACTCGGGGGCAGGGGGCTACAATGAGCAGTTCTTC. V gene TRBV24-1 combines with J gene TRBJ2-1, with a tentative D call TRBD1 (7 bases). Trimming removed 8 bases at V and 3 bases at J, with 16 bases between. The germline CDR1 and CDR2 sequences are KGHDR and SFDVKD. The CDR3 loop spans 15 amino acids.

The gene calls are TRBV28 and TRBJ2-3; no definite D call. Trimming took 5 bases from V and 2 from J, leaving 14 bases between them. From germline, CDR1 is MDHEN and CDR2 SYDVKM. There are 15 residues in the CDR3. CDR3 sequence (DNA): TGTGCCAGCAGTAATCAGGATTATAACACAGATACGCAGTATTTT. The encoded protein is CASSNQDYNTDTQYF.

The chain couples TRBV3-1 (or the pseudogene TRBV3-2) to TRBJ1-5; 7 nucleotides line up with TRBD1. Per germline, CDR1 LGHDT and CDR2 YNNKEL (reference sequence). The CDR3 has 16 residues. J gave up 6 bases and V 3 bases, and 11 bases lay outside the gene matches. Here the CDR3 DNA reads TGTGCCAGCAGCCAGACAGGGAACCCTTCGGGTCAGCCCCAGCATTTT. Translating it yields CASSQTGNPSGQPQHF.

This clone was observed a single time. The J gene is TRBJ2-1, the V gene TRBV10-2; 11 positions agree with TRBD2. Trimming at V came to 7 bases and at J to 3 bases, leaving 5 bases not matched to a gene. This CDR3 comprises 15 residues. Per the germline V gene, CDR1 is WSHSY and CDR2 is SAAADI. This chain's CDR3 is CASISLAGVYNEQFF. CDR3 coding DNA: TGCGCCAGCATTTCACTAGCGGGGGTCTACAATGAGCAGTTCTTC.

The gene calls are TRBV9 and TRBJ2-7, with TRBD2 matching 9 bases. Germline CDR1 and CDR2: SGDLS and YYNGEE. This CDR3 has 16 residues. V shed 0 bases and J 2 bases; nucleotides not matched to a gene: 6. CDR3 amino acids: CASSVAALAGTYEQYF. The CDR3, as DNA: TGTGCCAGCAGCGTAGCCGCGCTAGCGGGGACCTACGAGCAGTACTTC.

This clone has just a few counts. The rearrangement links TRBV12-5 to TRBJ2-1, with 7 bases fitting TRBD1. Unmatched junction bases numbered 9, after V lost 5 bases and J lost 8 bases. This CDR3 spans 14 amino acids. Germline V gives CDR1 LGHNT, CDR2 FRNRAP. The CDR3 is CASGTEQGIYEQFF. CDR3 nucleotides: TGTGCTAGTGGTACGGAACAGGGGATCTATGAGCAGTTCTTC.

The chain joins TRBV2 to TRBJ1-5, with 9 bases identical to TRBD1. This CDR3 is built from 15 residues. The J segment lost 4 bases and the V segment lost 6 bases, leaving 7 bases of the junction unmatched. Germline CDR1 and CDR2: SNHLY and FYNNEI. The CDR3 DNA is TGTGCCAGCAGCTTGGACAGGGGAGGGAATCAGCCCCAGCATTTT. As protein: CASSLDRGGNQPQHF.

The genes are TRBV30 and TRBJ2-3; the match to TRBD2 covers 7 bases. J was trimmed by 5 bases and V by 2 bases; bases with no gene match: 4. The CDR3 is made up of 13 amino acids. CDR1 GTSNPN and CDR2 SVGIG come from the germline V gene (reference sequence). CDR3 DNA: TGTGCCTGGAGTATCACGGGGGGAGATACGCAGTATTTT. Protein product: CAWSITGGDTQYF.

CDR3 coding DNA: TGTGCCAGCAGTTATTCGGGACAGCTCTATCAGCCCCAGCATTTT. Encoded protein: CASSYSGQLYQPQHF. This rearrangement joins TRBV6-5 to TRBJ1-5, with 7 bases matching TRBD1. CDR3 length: 15 amino acids. The germline V gene encodes CDR1 MNHEY and CDR2 SVGAGI. The junction had 7 bases not matched to a gene; V was cut back by 3 bases and J by 5 bases.

The chain joins TRBV5-6 to TRBJ2-7; 8 nucleotides line up with TRBD1. CDR3 length equals 15 residues. V was clipped by 4 bases and J by 0 bases; unmatched bases: 6. Germline V lookup: CDR1 SGHDT, CDR2 YYEEEE. The CDR3 here is CASSARQGSSYEQYF. DNA for the CDR3: TGTGCCAGCAGCGCTCGACAGGGGAGCTCCTACGAGCAGTACTTC.

The chain couples TRBV6-5 to TRBJ2-7, with 9 bases that match TRBD1. This CDR3 contains 15 residues. Germline assignment: CDR1 MNHEY and CDR2 SVGAGI. Trimming cost V 2 bases and J 3 bases; bases outside gene matches: 5. CDR3 protein: CASSYDGQGIYEQYF. DNA of the CDR3: TGTGCCAGCAGTTACGATGGACAGGGGATCTACGAGCAGTACTTC.

The V and J genes are TRBV2 and TRBJ1-2; the D is unclear. Germline V gene data show CDR1 as SNHLY and CDR2 as FYNNEI. V was trimmed by 8 bases and J by 7 bases, leaving 23 bases between them. This CDR3 comprises 15 residues. CDR3 sequence (DNA): TGTGCCAGCCGACGCGGCGAGACTGTGACTTCTGGCTACACCTTC. Encoded protein: CASRRGETVTSGYTF.

The V call is TRBV27, the J call TRBJ2-1, with 10 bases identical to TRBD2. Per the germline V gene, CDR1 is MNHEY and CDR2 is SMNVEV (reference sequence). V trimming: 4 bases; J trimming: 10 bases; junction bases outside the gene matches: 7. The CDR3 is 14 residues long. The CDR3 nucleotides read TGTGCCAGCAGTTCCCTTCCGGGACTAGCGGAGCAGTTCTTC. Amino acids: CASSSLPGLAEQFF.